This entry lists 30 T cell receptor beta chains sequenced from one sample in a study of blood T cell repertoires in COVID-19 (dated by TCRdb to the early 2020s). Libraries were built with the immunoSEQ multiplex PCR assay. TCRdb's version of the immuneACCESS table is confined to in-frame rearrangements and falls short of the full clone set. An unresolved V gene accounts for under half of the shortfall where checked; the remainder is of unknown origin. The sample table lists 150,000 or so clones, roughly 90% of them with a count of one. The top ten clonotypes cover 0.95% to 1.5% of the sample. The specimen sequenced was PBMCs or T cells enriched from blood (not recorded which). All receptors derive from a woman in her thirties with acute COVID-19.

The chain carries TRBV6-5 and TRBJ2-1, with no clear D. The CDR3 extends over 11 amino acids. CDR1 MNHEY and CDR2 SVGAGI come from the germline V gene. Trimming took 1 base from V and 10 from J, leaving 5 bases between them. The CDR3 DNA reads TGTGCCAGCAGTTACTTGCAGGAGCAGTTCTTC. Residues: CASSYLQEQFF.

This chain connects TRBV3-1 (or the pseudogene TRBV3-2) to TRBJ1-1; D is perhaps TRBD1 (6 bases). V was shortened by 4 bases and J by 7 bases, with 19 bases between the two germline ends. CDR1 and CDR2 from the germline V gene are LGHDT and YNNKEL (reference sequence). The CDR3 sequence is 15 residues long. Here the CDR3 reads CASSPLGRQGIEAFF. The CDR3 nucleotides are TGTGCCAGCAGCCCGTTAGGCCGTCAGGGGATTGAAGCTTTCTTT.

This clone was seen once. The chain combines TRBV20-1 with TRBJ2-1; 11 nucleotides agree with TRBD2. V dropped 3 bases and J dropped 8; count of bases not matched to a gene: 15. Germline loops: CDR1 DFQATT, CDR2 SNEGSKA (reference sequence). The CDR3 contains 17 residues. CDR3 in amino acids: CSASQTSLPTSGDEQFF. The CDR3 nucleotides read TGCAGTGCTAGTCAAACCTCGCTTCCGACTAGCGGGGATGAGCAGTTCTTC.

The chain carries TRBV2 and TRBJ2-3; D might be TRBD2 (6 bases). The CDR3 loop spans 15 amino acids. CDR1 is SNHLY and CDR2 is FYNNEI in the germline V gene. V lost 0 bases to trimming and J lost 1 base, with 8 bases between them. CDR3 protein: CASSEAPGGTDTQYF. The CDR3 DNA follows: TGTGCCAGCAGTGAAGCCCCGGGGGGCACAGATACGCAGTATTTT. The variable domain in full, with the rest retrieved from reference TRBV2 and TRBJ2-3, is EPEVTQTPSHQVTQMGQEVILRCVPISNHLYFYWYRQILGQKVEFLVSFYNNEISEKSEIFDDQFSVERPDGSNFTLKIRSTKLEDSAMYFCASSEAPGGTDTQYFGPGTRLTVL.

This CDR3 reads CASSPGGAGVGNTGELFF. For the CDR3, the DNA is TGTGCCAGCAGTCCTGGAGGGGCGGGAGTGGGGAACACCGGGGAGCTGTTTTTT. The rearrangement links TRBV6-6 to TRBJ2-2; 7 bases align to TRBD2. The CDR3 runs to 18 residues. CDR1 and CDR2 from the germline V gene are MNHNY and SVGAGI (reference sequence). Germline trimming cut 5 bases from V and 1 base from J; bases unmatched to any gene: 13.

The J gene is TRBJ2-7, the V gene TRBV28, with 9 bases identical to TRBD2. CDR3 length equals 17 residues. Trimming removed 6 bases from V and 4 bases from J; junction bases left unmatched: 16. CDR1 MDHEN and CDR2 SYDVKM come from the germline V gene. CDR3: CASSPAAGGTPGYEQYF. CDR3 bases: TGTGCCAGCAGCCCCGCAGCGGGAGGCACCCCTGGGTACGAGCAGTACTTC.

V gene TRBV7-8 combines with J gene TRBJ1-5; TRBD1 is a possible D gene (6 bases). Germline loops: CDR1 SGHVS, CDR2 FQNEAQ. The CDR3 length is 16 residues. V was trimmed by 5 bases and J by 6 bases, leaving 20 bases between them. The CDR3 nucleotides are TGTGCCAGCAGCCTACAACCAGAGGGAGGGGGTCAGCCCCAGCATTTT. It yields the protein CASSLQPEGGGQPQHF.

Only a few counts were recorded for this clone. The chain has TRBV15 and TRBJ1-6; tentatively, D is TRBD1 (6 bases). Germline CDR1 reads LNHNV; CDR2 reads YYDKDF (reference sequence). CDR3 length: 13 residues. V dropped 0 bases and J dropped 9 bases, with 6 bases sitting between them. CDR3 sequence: CATSRDRGSPLHF. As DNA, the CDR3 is TGTGCCACCAGCAGAGACAGGGGTTCACCCCTCCACTTT.

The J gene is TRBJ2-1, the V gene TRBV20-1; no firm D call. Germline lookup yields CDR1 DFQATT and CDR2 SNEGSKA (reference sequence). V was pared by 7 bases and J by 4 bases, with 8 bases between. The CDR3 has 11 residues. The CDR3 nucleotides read TGCAGTGGAAAGCGTTACAATGAGCAGTTCTTC. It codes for CSGKRYNEQFF.

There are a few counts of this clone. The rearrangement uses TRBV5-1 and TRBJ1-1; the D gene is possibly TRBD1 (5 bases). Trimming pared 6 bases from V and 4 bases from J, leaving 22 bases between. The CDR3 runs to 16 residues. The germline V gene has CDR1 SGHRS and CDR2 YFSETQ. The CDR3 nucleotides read TGCGCCAGCAAAGCCCCGGGACTCCCGGCGGGCACTGAAGCTTTCTTT. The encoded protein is CASKAPGLPAGTEAFF.

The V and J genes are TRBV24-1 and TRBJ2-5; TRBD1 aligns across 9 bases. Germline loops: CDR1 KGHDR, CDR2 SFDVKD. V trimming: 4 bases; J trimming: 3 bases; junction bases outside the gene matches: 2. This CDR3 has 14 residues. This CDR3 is CATSEGTGKETQYF. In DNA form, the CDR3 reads TGTGCCACCAGTGAAGGGACAGGGAAAGAGACCCAGTACTTC.

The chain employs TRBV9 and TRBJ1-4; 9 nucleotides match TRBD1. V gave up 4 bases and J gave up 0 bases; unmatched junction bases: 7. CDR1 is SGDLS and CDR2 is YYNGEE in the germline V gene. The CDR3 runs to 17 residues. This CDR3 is CASSSTGGSATNEKLFF. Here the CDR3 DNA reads TGTGCCAGCAGCAGTACAGGGGGCTCAGCAACTAATGAAAAACTGTTTTTT.

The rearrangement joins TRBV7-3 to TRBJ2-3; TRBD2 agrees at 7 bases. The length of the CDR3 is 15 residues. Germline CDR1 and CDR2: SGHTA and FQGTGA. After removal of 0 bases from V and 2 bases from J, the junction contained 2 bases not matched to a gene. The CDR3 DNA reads TGTGCCAGCAGCTTAACCCGGGAGGCCACAGATACGCAGTATTTT. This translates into CASSLTREATDTQYF.

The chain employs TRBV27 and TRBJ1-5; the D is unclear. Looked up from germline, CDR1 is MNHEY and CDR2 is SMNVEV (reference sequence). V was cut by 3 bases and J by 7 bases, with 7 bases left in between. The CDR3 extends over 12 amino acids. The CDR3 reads CASSFRGQPQHF. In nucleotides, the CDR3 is TGTGCCAGCAGTTTTAGAGGGCAGCCCCAGCATTTT.

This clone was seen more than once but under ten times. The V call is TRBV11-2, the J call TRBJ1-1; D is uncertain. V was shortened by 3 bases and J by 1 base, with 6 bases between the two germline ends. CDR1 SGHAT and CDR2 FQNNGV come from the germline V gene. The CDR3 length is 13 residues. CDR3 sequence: CASSFQKNTEAFF. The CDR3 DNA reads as TGTGCCAGCAGCTTCCAGAAGAACACTGAAGCTTTCTTT.

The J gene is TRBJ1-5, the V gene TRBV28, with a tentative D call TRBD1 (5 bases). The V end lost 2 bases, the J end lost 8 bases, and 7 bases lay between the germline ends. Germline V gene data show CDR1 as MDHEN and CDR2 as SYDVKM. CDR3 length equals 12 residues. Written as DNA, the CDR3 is TGTGCCAGCAGTTTAGGGGGGGAGCCCCAGCATTTT. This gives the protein CASSLGGEPQHF.

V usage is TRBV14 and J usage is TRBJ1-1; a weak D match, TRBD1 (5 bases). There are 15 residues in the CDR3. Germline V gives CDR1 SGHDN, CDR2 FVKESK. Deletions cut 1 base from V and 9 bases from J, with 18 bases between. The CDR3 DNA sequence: TGTGCCAGCAGCCAAGTCCGTGGGGGGGGGTCACAAGCTTTCTTT. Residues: CASSQVRGGGSQAFF.

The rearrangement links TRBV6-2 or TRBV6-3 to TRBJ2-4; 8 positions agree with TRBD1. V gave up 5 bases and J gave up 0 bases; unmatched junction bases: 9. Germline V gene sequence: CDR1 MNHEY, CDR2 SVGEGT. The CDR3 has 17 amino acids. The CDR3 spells CASSAPGQGRAKNIQYF. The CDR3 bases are TGTGCCAGCAGTGCTCCCGGACAGGGACGAGCCAAAAACATTCAGTACTTC.

The CDR3 nucleotides are TGTGCCAGCACCTCACCTCCGGGACAGGGCTCCACCGAGCAGTACTTC. The encoded protein is CASTSPPGQGSTEQYF. This chain connects TRBV2 to TRBJ2-7; 9 nucleotides align to TRBD1. Unmatched junction bases numbered 16, after V lost 7 bases and J lost 6 bases. The CDR3 consists of 16 residues. Germline V gene sequence: CDR1 SNHLY, CDR2 FYNNEI.

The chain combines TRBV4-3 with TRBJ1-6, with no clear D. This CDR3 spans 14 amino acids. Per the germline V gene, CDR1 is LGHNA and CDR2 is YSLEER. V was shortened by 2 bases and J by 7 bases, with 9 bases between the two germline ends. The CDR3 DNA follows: TGCGCCAGCAGCCAAATTCACGGGAATTCACCCCTCCACTTT. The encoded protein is CASSQIHGNSPLHF.

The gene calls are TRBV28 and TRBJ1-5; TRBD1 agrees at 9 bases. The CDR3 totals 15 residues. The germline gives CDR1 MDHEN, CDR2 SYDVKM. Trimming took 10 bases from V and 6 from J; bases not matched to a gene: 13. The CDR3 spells CATQTGGNSRQPQHF. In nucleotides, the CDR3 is TGTGCCACCCAAACAGGGGGCAATAGTCGTCAGCCCCAGCATTTT.

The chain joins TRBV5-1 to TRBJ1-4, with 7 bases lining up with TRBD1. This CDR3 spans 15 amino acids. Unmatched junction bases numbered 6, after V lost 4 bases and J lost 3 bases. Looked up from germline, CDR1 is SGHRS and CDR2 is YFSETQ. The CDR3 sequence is CASSRSQGANEKLFF. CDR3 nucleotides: TGCGCCAGCAGCCGGTCGCAGGGGGCTAATGAAAAACTGTTTTTT.

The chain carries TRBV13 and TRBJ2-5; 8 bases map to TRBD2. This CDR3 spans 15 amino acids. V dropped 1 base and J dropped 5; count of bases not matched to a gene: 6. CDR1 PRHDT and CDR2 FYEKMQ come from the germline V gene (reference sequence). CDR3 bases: TGTGCCAGCAGCTTAGCCGGGGGGGGCTTTGAGACCCAGTACTTC. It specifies CASSLAGGGFETQYF.

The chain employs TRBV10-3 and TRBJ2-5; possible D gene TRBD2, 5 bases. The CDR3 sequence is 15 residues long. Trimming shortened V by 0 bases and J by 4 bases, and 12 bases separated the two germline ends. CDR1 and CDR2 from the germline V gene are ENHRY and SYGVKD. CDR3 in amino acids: CAISESPEGRETQYF. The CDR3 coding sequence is TGTGCCATCAGTGAGTCCCCCGAAGGGAGAGAGACCCAGTACTTC.

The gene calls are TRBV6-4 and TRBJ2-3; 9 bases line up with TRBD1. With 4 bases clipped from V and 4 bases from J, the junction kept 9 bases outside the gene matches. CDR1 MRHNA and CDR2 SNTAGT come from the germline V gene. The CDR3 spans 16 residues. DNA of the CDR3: TGTGCCAGCAGTGCGGAGCCGGGACAGGGATCAGATACGCAGTATTTT. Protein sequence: CASSAEPGQGSDTQYF.

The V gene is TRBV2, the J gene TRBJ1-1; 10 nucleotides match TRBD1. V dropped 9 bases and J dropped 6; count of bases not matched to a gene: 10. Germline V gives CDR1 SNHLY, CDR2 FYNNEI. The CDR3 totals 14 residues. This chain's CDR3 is CASTGTGVGAEAFF. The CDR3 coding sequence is TGTGCCAGTACCGGGACAGGGGTAGGGGCTGAAGCTTTCTTT.

In DNA form, the CDR3 reads TGTGCCAGCAGCTTATCTGGACAGGGTCGCAATGAGCAGTTCTTC. It codes for CASSLSGQGRNEQFF. The V gene is TRBV7-2, the J gene TRBJ2-1; 8 nucleotides match TRBD1. The V and J ends lost 2 bases and 6 bases, in that order; junction bases with no gene match: 6. The CDR3 covers 15 residues. Germline V gene sequence: CDR1 SGHTA, CDR2 FQGNSA.

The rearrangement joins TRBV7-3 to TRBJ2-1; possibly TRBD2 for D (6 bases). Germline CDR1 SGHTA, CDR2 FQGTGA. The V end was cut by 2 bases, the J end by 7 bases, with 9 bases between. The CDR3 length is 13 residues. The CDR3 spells CASSLGTPNEQFF. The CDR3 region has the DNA TGTGCCAGCAGCTTAGGGACTCCGAATGAGCAGTTCTTC. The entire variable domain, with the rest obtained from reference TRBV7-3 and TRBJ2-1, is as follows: GAGVSQTPSNKVTEKGKYVELRCDPISGHTALYWYRQSLGQGPEFLIYFQGTGAADDSGLPNDRFFAVRPEGSVSTLKIQRTERGDSAVYLCASSLGTPNEQFFGPGTRLTVL.

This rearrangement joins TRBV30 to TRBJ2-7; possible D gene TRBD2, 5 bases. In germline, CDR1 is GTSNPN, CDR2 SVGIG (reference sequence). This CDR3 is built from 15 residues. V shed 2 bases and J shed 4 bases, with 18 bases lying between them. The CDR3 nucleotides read TGTGCCTGGAGTTACGGACTGGGAGAGAATTACGAGCAGTACTTC. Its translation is CAWSYGLGENYEQYF.

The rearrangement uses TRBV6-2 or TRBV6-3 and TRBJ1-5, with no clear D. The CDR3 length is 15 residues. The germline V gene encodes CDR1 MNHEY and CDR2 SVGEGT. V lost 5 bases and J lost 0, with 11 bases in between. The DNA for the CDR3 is TGTGCCAGCAGTCCGGGATTGTATAGCAATCAGCCCCAGCATTTT. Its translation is CASSPGLYSNQPQHF.